This T cell receptor (beta chain) emerged from a study of CD8 T cells in Susac syndrome. A quantity of about 0.5 to 1 ug RNA underwent reverse transcription using random hexamers. MiXCR, run by TCRdb on the immunoSEQ multiplex PCR reads, gives a single entry per CDR3 protein. The table lists over 100,000 distinct CDR3 sequences, around 97% of them singletons. This CDR3 spans 14 amino acids. Germline V lookup: CDR1 MNHEY, CDR2 SMNVEV (reference sequence). After removal of 5 bases from V and 7 bases from J, the junction contained 10 bases not matched to a gene. The clonotype comes from a human donor in good health. The chain employs TRBV27 and TRBJ1-2; 7 bases align to TRBD1. Material for sequencing was CD4+ T cells from PBMCs. This chain's CDR3 is CASSKAGTVGGYTF. CDR3 DNA: TGTGCCAGCAGTAAAGCCGGGACAGTGGGTGGCTACACCTTC.